This is a list of T cell receptor beta chains from one sample in a study of T cell clones after liver transplantation. Generated by immunoSEQ multiplex PCR, the TCRdb table keeps only in-frame clones and is missing some. Of some 6,000 clones detected, 80% appear once; the ten largest clones hold about an eighth. The starting material was CD8+ T cells from blood, obtained 45 to 47 months after liver transplant. The receptors come from a human patient who received a liver transplant. Part of the T cell pool may stem from the graft donor. The CDR3 runs from the conserved cysteine through the conserved F or W. Each record gives: V gene, J gene, clone size, D gene, CDR3 DNA, CDR3 protein. D genes are given only for firm matches. Only part of the rows carry a size: once, few, many, or a class if the clone is expanded.

V: TRBV28
J: TRBJ2-7
size: .
D: .
DNA: TGTGCCAGCAGATTAACCGGGACTTCTATAGAGCAGTACTTC
CDR3: CASRLTGTSIEQYF

V: TRBV27
J: TRBJ2-2
size: few
D: TRBD2
DNA: TGTGCCAGCAGTAGAAGCGGGAGACCCACCGGGGAGCTGTTTTTT
CDR3: CASSRSGRPTGELFF

V: TRBV9
J: TRBJ1-2
size: once
D: .
DNA: TGTGCCAGCAGCGTCGGAGGGGAGGGGGCTAACTATGGCTACACCTTC
CDR3: CASSVGGEGANYGYTF

V: TRBV7-2
J: TRBJ2-1
size: .
D: .
DNA: TGTGCCAGCAGCTTAGGCCCCGGGAGTAGTGAGCAGTTCTTC
CDR3: CASSLGPGSSEQFF

V: TRBV4-1
J: TRBJ1-1
size: .
D: .
DNA: TGCGCCAGCAGCCAAGATACAGGACAAGAGCACTATGTAAACACTGAAGCTTTCTTT
CDR3: CASSQDTGQEHYVNTEAFF

V: TRBV2
J: TRBJ2-7
size: .
D: TRBD2
DNA: TGTGCCAGCATCCTAGAAGGGCTAGCGGGCTACGAGCAGTACTTC
CDR3: CASILEGLAGYEQYF

V: TRBV28
J: TRBJ2-3
size: .
D: TRBD2
DNA: TGTGCCAGCAGTTCTTACCAGCGGGAGGGTATTCCAGATACGCAGTATTTT
CDR3: CASSSYQREGIPDTQYF

V: TRBV28
J: TRBJ2-7
size: .
D: .
DNA: TGTGCCAGCAGTTTTGCCCACGACACAGACTACGAGCAGTACTTC
CDR3: CASSFAHDTDYEQYF

V: TRBV7-9
J: TRBJ2-7
size: .
D: .
DNA: TGTGCCAGCAGCTTAGCGGTTGGCAGGGACTCCTACGAGCAGTACTTC
CDR3: CASSLAVGRDSYEQYF

V: TRBV28
J: TRBJ2-1
size: .
D: .
DNA: TGTGCCAGCAGTTTCCGGGGGAGGTTAGACAATGAGCAGTTCTTC
CDR3: CASSFRGRLDNEQFF

V: TRBV15
J: TRBJ1-5
size: few
D: .
DNA: TGTGCCACCAGCGTTCGGACAGAAGGCAATCAGCCCCAGCATTTT
CDR3: CATSVRTEGNQPQHF

V: TRBV19
J: TRBJ1-1
size: .
D: .
DNA: TGTGCCAGTACCCATGAGGGGGAGGTGAGCACTGAAGCTTTCTTT
CDR3: CASTHEGEVSTEAFF

V: TRBV6-6
J: TRBJ2-3
size: .
D: .
DNA: TGTGCCAGCAGTTACTCGGACGTAAGCACAGATACGCAGTATTTT
CDR3: CASSYSDVSTDTQYF

V: TRBV11-2
J: TRBJ2-3
size: large
D: .
DNA: TGTGCCAGCAGCTTAGATTCGGACAGCTCCTGGACCACAGATACGCAGTATTTT
CDR3: CASSLDSDSSWTTDTQYF

V: TRBV7-8
J: TRBJ1-5
size: .
D: TRBD1
DNA: TGTGCCAGCAGCCTGGGACAGTCCAATCAGCCCCAGCATTTT
CDR3: CASSLGQSNQPQHF

V: TRBV4-1
J: TRBJ2-7
size: .
D: .
DNA: TGCGCCAGCCCCTACGAGCAGTACTTC
CDR3: CASPYEQYF

V: TRBV7-9
J: TRBJ2-7
size: few
D: .
DNA: TGTGCCAGCAGCCCGAGGGGCCAAACCTACGAGCAGTACTTC
CDR3: CASSPRGQTYEQYF

V: TRBV7-7
J: TRBJ1-5
size: .
D: .
DNA: TGTGCCAGCAGCCCTACCAAAGCTGGGAATCAGCCCCAGCATTTT
CDR3: CASSPTKAGNQPQHF

V: TRBV2
J: TRBJ2-7
size: .
D: TRBD1
DNA: TGTGCCAGCAGTGAGTCCACCGGGACAGGGGAATACGAGCAGTACTTC
CDR3: CASSESTGTGEYEQYF

V: TRBV7-6
J: TRBJ2-7
size: once
D: .
DNA: TGTGCCAGCAGCTTAGCAGTTGCCTACGAGCAGTACTTC
CDR3: CASSLAVAYEQYF

V: TRBV7-6
J: TRBJ2-7
size: once
D: TRBD1
DNA: TGTGCCAGCAGCACCCCCGGGACAGGGGGCGAGCAGTACTTC
CDR3: CASSTPGTGGEQYF

V: TRBV27
J: TRBJ2-1
size: .
D: .
DNA: TGTGCCAGCAGTTTACGGGGCAATGAGCAGTTCTTC
CDR3: CASSLRGNEQFF

V: TRBV10-2
J: TRBJ2-5
size: .
D: .
DNA: TGCGCCAGCAGTGATATTCAGGTCGGGGATCGGGGGACCCAGTACTTC
CDR3: CASSDIQVGDRGTQYF

V: TRBV4-1
J: TRBJ2-7
size: .
D: TRBD1
DNA: TGCGCCAGCAGCCCGGGACAGGGATCCTACGAGCAGTACTTC
CDR3: CASSPGQGSYEQYF

V: TRBV2
J: TRBJ2-1
size: .
D: .
DNA: TGTGCCAGCAGGCCCACAGGGCCCCACAATGAGCAGTTCTTC
CDR3: CASRPTGPHNEQFF

V: TRBV7-6
J: TRBJ2-7
size: .
D: .
DNA: TGTGCCAGCAGCTTAGGGCGGGGTGATGAGCAGTACTTC
CDR3: CASSLGRGDEQYF

V: TRBV28
J: TRBJ1-1
size: .
D: .
DNA: TGTGCCAGCAGTCCTGCAGGGGAGGGCGGAAGAAATGAAGCTTTCTTT
CDR3: CASSPAGEGGRNEAFF

V: TRBV25-1
J: TRBJ2-7
size: .
D: TRBD2
DNA: TGTGCCAGCAGTCCTTCCCCTCTCGGACTAGCGGCCTACGAGCAGTACTTC
CDR3: CASSPSPLGLAAYEQYF

V: TRBV7-9
J: TRBJ2-7
size: .
D: TRBD1
DNA: TGTGCCAGCAGCGGACAGGGGTTCTCCTACGAGCAGTACTTC
CDR3: CASSGQGFSYEQYF

V: TRBV7-9
J: TRBJ1-1
size: .
D: .
DNA: TGTGCCAGCAGTACCCTAGACGGATTATCGAACACTGAAGCTTTCTTT
CDR3: CASSTLDGLSNTEAFF

V: TRBV7-9
J: TRBJ2-1
size: .
D: TRBD1
DNA: TGTGCCAGCAGCTTAGAGTGGACAGGGCAAGGATACAATGAGCAGTTCTTC
CDR3: CASSLEWTGQGYNEQFF

V: TRBV4-1
J: TRBJ2-1
size: .
D: TRBD1
DNA: TGCGCCAGCAGCCCCCCTAAGGGGCAGGGGGACGGCGATGAGCAGTTCTTC
CDR3: CASSPPKGQGDGDEQFF

V: TRBV27
J: TRBJ2-2
size: .
D: .
DNA: TGTGCCAGCAGCTTCGTTCGGATCAGGGCGAACACCGGGGAGCTGTTTTTT
CDR3: CASSFVRIRANTGELFF

V: TRBV14
J: TRBJ2-1
size: .
D: TRBD2
DNA: TGTGCCAGCAGCCACCTAGCGGGAGCCTACAATGAGCAGTTCTTC
CDR3: CASSHLAGAYNEQFF

V: TRBV5-5
J: TRBJ1-2
size: once
D: .
DNA: TGTGCCAGCAGCTTGTCGGGGGGCACCGCGACAAACTATGGCTACACCTTC
CDR3: CASSLSGGTATNYGYTF

V: TRBV5-1
J: TRBJ2-7
size: .
D: TRBD2
DNA: TGCGCCAGCAGCCCAATCGGGGGGGTCAGCTCCTACGAGCAGTACTTC
CDR3: CASSPIGGVSSYEQYF